This T cell receptor (beta chain) is from a study of CD4+ T cells in melanoma. Regarding the study as a whole: A reported correlation linked neoantigen-specific CD4+ T cells to CD8+, macrophage and B cell function. Neoantigen-specific CD4+ T cells in melanoma reportedly had diverse differentiation states.

This clone occurred a few times. The antigen is unknown. With 2 bases removed from V and 0 bases from J, the gap between germline ends came to 10 bases. Germline CDR1 and CDR2: SGHDN and FVKESK. This CDR3 comprises 15 residues. TCRdb's table, derived via immunoSEQ multiplex PCR, lists solely in-frame clones and lacks some. Among 13,000 to 15,000 clones, 68% were seen once, and the ten largest hold under 20%. The chain links TRBV14 to TRBJ1-1; D may be TRBD1 (6 bases). The receptor comes from a human donor with melanoma. Sequencing was carried out using cells from a culture (not recorded whether cultured in vitro). The CDR3 reads CASSQLTGVNTEAFF. CDR3 coding DNA: TGTGCCAGCAGCCAACTGACAGGAGTGAACACTGAAGCTTTCTTT.